The text below deals with one TCR beta chain. Sequencing was performed with immunoSEQ multiplex PCR; in TCRdb, only in-frame clones are kept and a portion is missing. Here the sample spans tens of thousands of clones, 93% being singletons. CDR1 and CDR2 (germline): SGHVS, FQNEAQ. V shed 5 bases and J shed 5 bases, with 9 bases lying between them. The CDR3 is 12 residues long. This entry is derived from a study of siplizumab effects on memory and regulatory T cells. The clonotype was recovered from a human donor in good health. V usage is TRBV7-8 and J usage is TRBJ1-1; D call uncertain. The sample consisted of CD8+ T cells sorted from blood. This CDR3 reads CASSPARTEAFF. For the CDR3, the DNA is TGTGCCAGCAGCCCGGCCCGGACTGAAGCTTTCTTT.